The clone carrying this T cell receptor (beta chain) was detected ten times or more. The CDR3 length is 14 residues. CDR1 and CDR2 from the germline V gene are DFQATT and SNEGSKA (reference sequence). Trimming cost V 0 bases and J 1 base; bases outside gene matches: 1. The data originate from a study of human T cells and chemical hapten exposure. Using its own MiXCR run on the RACE reads, TCRdb lists one record per CDR3 protein. The table lists tens of thousands of distinct CDR3 sequences, approximately 9.9% of them singletons. The sample's time point: patch test 2, 6 weeks after DPC sensitization. Described treatment: therapeutic diphenylcyclopropenone sensitization with weekly scalp DPC.

The receptor comes from a man in his forties with alopecia areata. Some clones in this sample may be carry-over from other donors' samples. This chain links TRBV20-1 with TRBJ2-7, with 9 positions matching TRBD1. The source was whole blood, collected in connection with sensitization to the hapten diphenylcyclopropenone (DPC). Here the CDR3 reads CSARDGTGSYEQYF. The CDR3 DNA is TGCAGTGCTAGAGATGGGACAGGGTCCTACGAGCAGTACTTC.